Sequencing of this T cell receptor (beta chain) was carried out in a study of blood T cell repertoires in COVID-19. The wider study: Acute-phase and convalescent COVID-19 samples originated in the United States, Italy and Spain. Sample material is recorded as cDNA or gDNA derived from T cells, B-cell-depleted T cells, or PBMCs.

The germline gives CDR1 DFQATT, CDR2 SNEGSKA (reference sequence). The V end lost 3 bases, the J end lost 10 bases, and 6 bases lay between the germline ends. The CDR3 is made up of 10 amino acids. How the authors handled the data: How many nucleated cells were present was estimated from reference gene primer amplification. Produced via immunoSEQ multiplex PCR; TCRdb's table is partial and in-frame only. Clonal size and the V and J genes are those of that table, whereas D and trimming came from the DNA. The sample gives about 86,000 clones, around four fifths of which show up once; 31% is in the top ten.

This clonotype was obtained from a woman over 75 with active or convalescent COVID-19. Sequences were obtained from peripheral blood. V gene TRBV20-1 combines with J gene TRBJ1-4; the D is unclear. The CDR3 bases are TGCAGTGCTAGGCGGGGAAAACTGTTTTTT. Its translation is CSARRGKLFF.